This is a list of T cell receptor beta chains from one sample in a study of T cell changes during pregnancy in multiple sclerosis. Profiling relied on immunoSEQ multiplex PCR, and the TCRdb table lists in-frame clones only, not all of them. The sample lists about 100,000 clones, 94% seen once, with over 0.7% in the top ten. This specimen consisted of peripheral blood, obtained before pregnancy. Source of these receptors: a female donor with multiple sclerosis, enrolled in a pregnancy study. CDR3s include the opening cysteine and the closing phenylalanine or tryptophan. D genes are given only for firm matches. The size entry is marked missing in some rows and otherwise reads once, few, many or a size class.

d_call	clone_size	j_call	v_call	cdr3_nt	cdr3_aa
TRBD1	NA	TRBJ1-4	TRBV5-8	TGTGCCAGCAGCCCCGGGGCAGGGGGAGCCGAAAAACTGTTTTTT	CASSPGAGGAEKLFF
NA	NA	TRBJ2-7	TRBV6-5	TGTGCCAGCAGTTACTTCCCCGTCGGGTCCGAGCAGTACTTC	CASSYFPVGSEQYF
TRBD2	NA	TRBJ2-7	TRBV30	TGTGCCTGGAGTAGCAGCGGGAGGATCGAGCAGTACTTC	CAWSSSGRIEQYF
TRBD2	NA	TRBJ2-1	TRBV6-1	TGTGCCAGCAGTGCCCTAACGGGGGGTTACAATGAGCAGTTCTTC	CASSALTGGYNEQFF
TRBD1	NA	TRBJ1-5	TRBV25-1	TGTGCCAGCAGCCCCGGGACAGCTCTTAGCAATCAGCCCCAGCATTTT	CASSPGTALSNQPQHF
TRBD1	NA	TRBJ1-2	TRBV14	TGTGCCAGCAGCCAATACAGGGGAACCTGGGGCTACACCTTC	CASSQYRGTWGYTF
NA	NA	TRBJ1-3	TRBV19	TGTGCCTCTACCCGGGGGGGCTCTGGAAACACCATATATTTT	CASTRGGSGNTIYF
NA	NA	TRBJ2-1	TRBV5-1	TGCGCCAGCAGCGCCGAAGGGCGGGAATACAATGAGCAGTTCTTC	CASSAEGREYNEQFF
TRBD2	once	TRBJ2-3	TRBV6-5	TGTGCCAGCAGTTACTCGACTAGCGGGAGTATGGATACGCAGTATTTT	CASSYSTSGSMDTQYF
NA	NA	TRBJ2-1	TRBV19	TGTGCCAGTAGTATAGGCGGCGGGACCTACAATGAGCAGTTCTTC	CASSIGGGTYNEQFF
NA	NA	TRBJ2-2	TRBV7-9	TGTGCCAGCAGCTCAAGGGTGGCTAGCGATCAGCGGGAGCTGTTTTTT	CASSSRVASDQRELFF
NA	NA	TRBJ2-2	TRBV9	TGTGCCAGCAGCGCGAGGGAGATCGGGGAGCTGTTTTTT	CASSAREIGELFF
NA	NA	TRBJ2-7	TRBV7-2	TGTGCCAGCAGCTTATCGTCGGGGGTTACCTACGAGCAGTACTTC	CASSLSSGVTYEQYF
TRBD2	NA	TRBJ2-7	TRBV18	TGTGCCAGCTCACCTACCCGGACTAGATTCTACGAGCAGTACTTC	CASSPTRTRFYEQYF
TRBD1	NA	TRBJ2-3	TRBV29-1	TGCAGCGTTGATGAGGGACAGGGGGCCGCAGATACGCAGTATTTT	CSVDEGQGAADTQYF
NA	NA	TRBJ2-7	TRBV6-5	TGTGCCAGCAAATTGACAGAGGCCTACGAGCAGTACTTC	CASKLTEAYEQYF
NA	NA	TRBJ1-3	TRBV28	TGTGCCAGCAATGAGATCTCTGGAAACACCATATATTTT	CASNEISGNTIYF
TRBD1	NA	TRBJ1-1	TRBV4-3	TGCGCCAGCAGCCAAGTCAGGGGGGCGAACACTGAAGCTTTCTTT	CASSQVRGANTEAFF
TRBD1	NA	TRBJ2-3	TRBV27	TGTGCCAGCAGCAAACAGGGGTGGGGCACAGATACGCAGTATTTT	CASSKQGWGTDTQYF
NA	NA	TRBJ1-1	TRBV7-9	TGTGCCAGCAGCTCACAGGGACCGCAGGAAGCTTTCTTT	CASSSQGPQEAFF
TRBD1	NA	TRBJ2-7	TRBV23-1	TGCGCCAGCATTGACAGGGTATACTACGGGGAGCAGTACTTC	CASIDRVYYGEQYF
TRBD1	NA	TRBJ2-7	TRBV5-1	TGCGCCAGCAGCATACAGGGGGCTAATTCCTACGAGCAGTACTTC	CASSIQGANSYEQYF
NA	NA	TRBJ2-2	TRBV19	TGTGCCAGTAGTATAGGGAGGTGGGGCACCGGGGAGCTGTTTTTT	CASSIGRWGTGELFF
TRBD1	NA	TRBJ2-2	TRBV5-1	TGCGCCAGCAGCTTGTTTCATGTACAGGGGATGACCGGGGAGCTGTTTTTT	CASSLFHVQGMTGELFF
NA	once	TRBJ2-3	TRBV6-5	TGTGCCAGCAGTTACTTTAGGGGGGGGGCAGATACGCAGTATTTT	CASSYFRGGADTQYF
TRBD1	NA	TRBJ1-1	TRBV25-1	TGTGCCAGCGGTAACAGGGGGATGAACACTGAAGCTTTCTTT	CASGNRGMNTEAFF
NA	NA	TRBJ2-7	TRBV14	TGTGCCAGCAGCCCAGGGGGGTTTTCGTACGAGCAGTACTTC	CASSPGGFSYEQYF
NA	NA	TRBJ1-1	TRBV6-4	TGTGCCAGCAGAGCCGGGACAGAAGCTTTCTTT	CASRAGTEAFF
NA	once	TRBJ2-2	TRBV7-2	TGTGCCAGCAGCTTCGTTAGCGGGAACACCGGGGAGCTGTTTTTT	CASSFVSGNTGELFF
NA	NA	TRBJ1-5	TRBV6-1	TGTGCCAGCGCGGGGCTCGGAAATCAGCCCCAGCATTTT	CASAGLGNQPQHF
TRBD2	NA	TRBJ2-3	TRBV19	TGTGCCAGTAGTCCGGGACTAGCTACAGATACGCAGTATTTT	CASSPGLATDTQYF
NA	NA	TRBJ2-2	TRBV7-7	TGTGCCAGCAGCTCCCGTATGAACACCGGGGAGCTGTTTTTT	CASSSRMNTGELFF
TRBD1	NA	TRBJ2-2	TRBV5-1	TGCGCCAGCGGACAGGGGGCGGGACGGACCGGGGAGCTGTTTTTT	CASGQGAGRTGELFF
NA	NA	TRBJ1-5	TRBV19	TGTGCCAGTAGCGTTAGCCAGGGGTATCAGCCCCAGCATTTT	CASSVSQGYQPQHF
NA	NA	TRBJ1-1	TRBV9	TGTGCCAGCAGCGTAGGGTCTGGCCCGAACACTGAAGCTTTCTTT	CASSVGSGPNTEAFF
NA	NA	TRBJ1-2	TRBV6-1	TGTGCCAGCAGGCCGGGAGCTAACTATGGCTACACCTTC	CASRPGANYGYTF
NA	NA	TRBJ2-7	TRBV4-1	TGCGCCAGCAGCCAAGGTTCGAGCTCCTACGAGCAGTACTTC	CASSQGSSSYEQYF
NA	NA	TRBJ1-5	TRBV5-1	TGCGCCAGCAGCACCTCCGCGATATATAGCAATCAGCCCCAGCATTTT	CASSTSAIYSNQPQHF
NA	NA	TRBJ2-3	TRBV5-1	TGCGCCAGCAGCTCCCTGACTAAGAGCACAGATACGCAGTATTTT	CASSSLTKSTDTQYF
NA	NA	TRBJ2-7	TRBV6-5	TGTGCCAGCAGTTACGGGCAGCCCTACGAGCAGTACTTC	CASSYGQPYEQYF
TRBD1	NA	TRBJ2-1	TRBV9	TGTGCCAGCAGCCCATCCGGGACAGGGGTCAATGAGCAGTTCTTC	CASSPSGTGVNEQFF
NA	once	TRBJ1-4	TRBV19	TGTGCCAGTAGAGGCAGGGGTGGGGAAAAACTGTTTTTT	CASRGRGGEKLFF
TRBD2	once	TRBJ2-3	TRBV2	TGTGCCAGCAGTGAAGGACTAGCGGGCACAGATACGCAGTATTTT	CASSEGLAGTDTQYF
TRBD2	NA	TRBJ2-3	TRBV4-2	TGTGCCAGCAGCCAAGGGGGGGGTGATACAGATACGCAGTATTTT	CASSQGGGDTDTQYF
TRBD1	NA	TRBJ2-7	TRBV4-2	TGTGCCAGCAGCCGGCAGCCACAGGGGAAAATCTCCTACGAGCAGTACTTC	CASSRQPQGKISYEQYF
TRBD1	NA	TRBJ1-1	TRBV10-2	TGCGCCAGCAGGGGACAGGGATGGCGGACTGAAGCTTTCTTT	CASRGQGWRTEAFF
NA	NA	TRBJ2-2	TRBV28	TGTGCCACCAGTGCATACAGAGATTCGAACACCGGGGAGCTGTTTTTT	CATSAYRDSNTGELFF
NA	NA	TRBJ1-1	TRBV10-3	TGTGCCATCAGTGAAGGATGGCAGGGAAAAACGAGCGAAGCTTTCTTT	CAISEGWQGKTSEAFF
NA	NA	TRBJ1-2	TRBV19	TGTGCCAGCGGACAGCATCCGTACTACTATGGCTACACCTTC	CASGQHPYYYGYTF
NA	NA	TRBJ2-3	TRBV7-3	TGTGCCAGCAGCTTAGGGGGGGCTACAGATACGCAGTATTTT	CASSLGGATDTQYF
NA	once	TRBJ1-1	TRBV5-1	TGCGCCAGCAGCGATGTGACAGGTTCTTACACTGAAGCTTTCTTT	CASSDVTGSYTEAFF
NA	NA	TRBJ2-3	TRBV15	TGTGCCACCAGCAGAGCGGCAGATACGCAGTATTTT	CATSRAADTQYF
NA	NA	TRBJ2-7	TRBV7-9	TGTGCCAGCAGCCCCCAAAGGGGTAGGTCCTACGAGCAGTACTTC	CASSPQRGRSYEQYF
TRBD2	NA	TRBJ2-1	TRBV15	TGTGCCACCAGCAGAGTAGGTAGCGGGAGGTGGGCTGAGCAGTTCTTC	CATSRVGSGRWAEQFF
NA	NA	TRBJ1-2	TRBV4-2	TGTGCCAGCAGCCATTCCCTCAACTATGGCTACACCTTC	CASSHSLNYGYTF
TRBD1	NA	TRBJ1-1	TRBV19	TGTGCCAGTAGCCGGACAGGGGGCCTTGACACTGAAGCTTTCTTT	CASSRTGGLDTEAFF
TRBD2	NA	TRBJ2-7	TRBV19	TGTGCCAGTAGTATAGTCCCGGGAGGACCCTACGAGCAGTACTTC	CASSIVPGGPYEQYF
NA	NA	TRBJ1-1	TRBV4-1	TGCGCCAGCAGCCAATATCGGCTCCGGAAAACAGACACCTTTTTCATGAACACTGAAGCTTTCTTT	CASSQYRLRKTDTFFMNTEAFF